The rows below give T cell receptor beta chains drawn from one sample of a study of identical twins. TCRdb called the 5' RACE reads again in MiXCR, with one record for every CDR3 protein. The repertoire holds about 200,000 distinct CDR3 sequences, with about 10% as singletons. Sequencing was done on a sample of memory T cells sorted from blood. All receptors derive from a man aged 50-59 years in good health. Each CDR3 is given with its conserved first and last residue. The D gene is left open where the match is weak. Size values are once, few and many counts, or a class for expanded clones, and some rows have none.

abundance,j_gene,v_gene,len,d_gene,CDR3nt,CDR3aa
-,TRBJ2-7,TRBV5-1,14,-,TGCGCCAGCAGCTTTGACAGTTTCTCCTACGAGCAGTACTTC,CASSFDSFSYEQYF
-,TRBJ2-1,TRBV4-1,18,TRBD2,TGCGCCAGCAGCCAAGATCCCGGACTAGCGGGGCGAAAAAATGAGCAGTTCTTC,CASSQDPGLAGRKNEQFF
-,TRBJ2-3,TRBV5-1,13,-,TGCGCCAGCAGCTGGGACTGGACAGATACGCAGTATTTT,CASSWDWTDTQYF
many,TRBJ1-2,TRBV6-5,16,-,TGTGCCAGCAGTTACGACAGGAGGGCCATTAACTATGGCTACACCTTC,CASSYDRRAINYGYTF
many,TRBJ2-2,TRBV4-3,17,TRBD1,TGCGCCAGCAGCCAAGAAATACAGGGGGCGGGCACCGGGGAGCTGTTTTTT,CASSQEIQGAGTGELFF
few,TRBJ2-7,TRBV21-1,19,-,TGTGCCAGCAGCAAAGAACAAGCCCCCCTTGGGACGGGGCCCTACGAGCAGTACTTC,CASSKEQAPLGTGPYEQYF
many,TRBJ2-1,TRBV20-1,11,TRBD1,TGCAGAATTAAACAGGGGGCTGAGCAGTTCTTC,CRIKQGAEQFF
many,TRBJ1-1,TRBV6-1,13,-,TGTGCCAGCATGATACAGAGGAACACTGAAGCTTTCTTT,CASMIQRNTEAFF
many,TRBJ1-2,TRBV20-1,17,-,TGCAGTGCTAGCCCCCGCCCCGGGACGCGAAGAGGTGGGGGCTACACCTTC,CSASPRPGTRRGGGYTF
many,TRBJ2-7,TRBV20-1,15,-,TGCAGTGCTAGAATTATTGGGAACACCTTGAGAGAGCAGTACTTC,CSARIIGNTLREQYF
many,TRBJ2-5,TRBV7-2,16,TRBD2,TGTGCCAGCAGCGCTCAGCGGGGGAGGTTTCAAGAGACCCAGTACTTC,CASSAQRGRFQETQYF
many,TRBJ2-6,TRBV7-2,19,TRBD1,TGTGCCAGCAGCTTAGGCTACAGGGGGGAACTCTCTGGGGCCAACGTCCTGACTTTC,CASSLGYRGELSGANVLTF
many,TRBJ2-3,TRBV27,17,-,TGTGCCAGCAGTTTATCACCTCGTTTGGGGGGCCAAGATACGCAGTATTTT,CASSLSPRLGGQDTQYF
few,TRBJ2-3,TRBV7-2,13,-,TGTGCCAGCAGCACCCCACTCACAGATACGCAGTATTTT,CASSTPLTDTQYF
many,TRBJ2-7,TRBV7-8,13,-,TGTGCCAGCAGTCATAGCGATTACTACGAGCAGTACTTC,CASSHSDYYEQYF
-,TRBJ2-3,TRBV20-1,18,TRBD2,TGCAGTGCTAGAGATCCCCGGGGACTAGCGGGATACACAGATACGCAGTATTTT,CSARDPRGLAGYTDTQYF
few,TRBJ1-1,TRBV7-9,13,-,TGTGCCAGCCTAAGGCGGGGTGCGGCTGAAGCTTTCTTT,CASLRRGAAEAFF
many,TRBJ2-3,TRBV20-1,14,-,TGCAGTGCTAGAGACGGACAGGGAGGGGATACGCAGTATTTT,CSARDGQGGDTQYF
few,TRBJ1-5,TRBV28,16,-,TGTGCCAGCAGACCGGACAAAAGGATTAGCAATCAGCCCCAGCATTTT,CASRPDKRISNQPQHF
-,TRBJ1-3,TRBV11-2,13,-,TGTGCCAGCAGTTATCCTTCTGGAAACACCATATATTTT,CASSYPSGNTIYF
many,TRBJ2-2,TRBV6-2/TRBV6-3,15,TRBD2,TGTGCCAGCAGGGTGGCTAGCGGGTGGTCCGGGGAGCTGTTTTTT,CASRVASGWSGELFF
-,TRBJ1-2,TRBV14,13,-,TGTGCCAGCAGCCAAGGCCCAGGAGGTGGCTACACCTTC,CASSQGPGGGYTF
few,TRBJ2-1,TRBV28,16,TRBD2,TGTGCCAGCAGTCAGGGACTAGCGGGAGGGCCGAATGAGCAGTTCTTC,CASSQGLAGGPNEQFF
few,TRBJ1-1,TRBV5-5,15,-,TGTGCCAGCAGCTTGTTAAGTTTATCGAACACTGAAGCTTTCTTT,CASSLLSLSNTEAFF
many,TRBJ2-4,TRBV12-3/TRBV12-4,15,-,TGTGCCAGCAGCCCCGGTGGTTTCGGGTTGTACATTCAGTACTTC,CASSPGGFGLYIQYF
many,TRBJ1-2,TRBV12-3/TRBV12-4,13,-,TGCGCCAGCAGCTTAGGAGGGAACTATGGCTACACCTTC,CASSLGGNYGYTF
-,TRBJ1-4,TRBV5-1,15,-,TGCGCCAGCAGCTTGGGAGGGAACACTAATGAAAAACTGTTTTTT,CASSLGGNTNEKLFF
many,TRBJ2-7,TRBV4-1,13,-,TGCGCCAGCAGCCGCGGGGAAAGCTACGAGCAGTACTTC,CASSRGESYEQYF
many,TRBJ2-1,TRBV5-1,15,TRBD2,TGCGCCAGCAGTCGGGGGGGAAGCTCCTACAATGAGCAGTTCTTC,CASSRGGSSYNEQFF
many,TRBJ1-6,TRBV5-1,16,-,TGCGCCAGCAGCGGTGTCTCACAGGCGTCTAATTCACCCCTCCACTTT,CASSGVSQASNSPLHF
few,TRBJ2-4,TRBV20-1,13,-,TGCAGTGCTAGCGCGGACAACAAAAACATTCAGTACTTC,CSASADNKNIQYF
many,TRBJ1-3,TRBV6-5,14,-,TGTGCCAGCAGTTACTCCAGAGCTGGAAACACCATATATTTT,CASSYSRAGNTIYF
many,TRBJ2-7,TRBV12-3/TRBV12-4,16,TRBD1,TGTGCCAGCAGTCCCGTTCAGGGACAGCGTAACTACGAGCAGTACTTC,CASSPVQGQRNYEQYF
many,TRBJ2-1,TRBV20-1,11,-,TGCAGTGCTAGACGGCTTATTGAGCAGTTCTTC,CSARRLIEQFF
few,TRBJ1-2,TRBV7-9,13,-,TGTGCCAGCACCGCTGGGGGGGCGAGTGACTACACCTTC,CASTAGGASDYTF
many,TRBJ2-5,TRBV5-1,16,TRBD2,TGCGCCAGCAGCACTGGACTAGCGGGGGGACAAGAGACCCAGTACTTC,CASSTGLAGGQETQYF
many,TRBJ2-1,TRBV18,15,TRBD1,TGTGCCAGCTCACGGACAGGAATCTCCTACAATGAGCAGTTCTTC,CASSRTGISYNEQFF
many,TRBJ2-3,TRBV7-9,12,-,TGTGCCAGCAGCTTGGGGGCCTATACGCAGTATTTT,CASSLGAYTQYF
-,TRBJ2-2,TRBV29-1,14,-,TGCAGCGGTCAGGACGGGGCGAACACCGGGGAGCTGTTTTTT,CSGQDGANTGELFF
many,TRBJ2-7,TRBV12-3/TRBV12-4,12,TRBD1,TGTGCCAGCGGGACAGGGTGGTACGAGCAGTACTTC,CASGTGWYEQYF
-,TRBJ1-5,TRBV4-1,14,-,TGCGCCAGCAGCCCGAATGGCCCTAGCCAGCCCCAGCATTTT,CASSPNGPSQPQHF
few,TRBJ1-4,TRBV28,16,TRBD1,TGTGCCAGCAGTCCCAATCTAGCAGGGGGTAATGAAAAACTGTTTTTT,CASSPNLAGGNEKLFF
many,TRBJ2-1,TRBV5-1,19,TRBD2,TGCGCCAGCAGCTTGGTGACTAGCGGGGGATCTAGCTCCTACAATGAGCAGTTCTTC,CASSLVTSGGSSSYNEQFF
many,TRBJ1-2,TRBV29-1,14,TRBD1,TGCAGCGTCTCTGAGGGGGCGGATGGCTATGGCTACACCTTC,CSVSEGADGYGYTF
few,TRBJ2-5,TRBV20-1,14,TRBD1,TGCAGTGCTAGATCCCGGGACAGCCAAGAGACCCAGTACTTC,CSARSRDSQETQYF
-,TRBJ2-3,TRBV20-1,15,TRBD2,TGCAGTGCTAGAGATCTGCCTAGCGGATTAGATACGCAGTATTTT,CSARDLPSGLDTQYF
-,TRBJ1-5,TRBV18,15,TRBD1,TGTGCCAGCTCACGGGACAGACTTAGCAATCAGCCCCAGCATTTT,CASSRDRLSNQPQHF